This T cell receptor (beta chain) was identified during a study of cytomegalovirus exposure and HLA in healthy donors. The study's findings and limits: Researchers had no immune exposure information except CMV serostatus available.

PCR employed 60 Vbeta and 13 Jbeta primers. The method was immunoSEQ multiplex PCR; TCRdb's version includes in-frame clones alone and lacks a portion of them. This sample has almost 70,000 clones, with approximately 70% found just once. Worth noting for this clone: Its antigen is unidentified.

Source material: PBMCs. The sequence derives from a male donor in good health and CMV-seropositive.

The CDR3 DNA is TGTGCCATCAGTGGACAGCCGACTAACTATGGCTACACCTTC. Residues: CAISGQPTNYGYTF. The V and J genes are TRBV10-3 and TRBJ1-2; weak D call: TRBD1 (5 bases). CDR3 length: 14 residues. Germline lookup yields CDR1 ENHRY and CDR2 SYGVKD. Trimming cost V 4 bases and J 0 bases, with 9 bases left between them.